This is a list of T cell receptor beta chains from one sample in a study of T cells in Graves' hyperthyroidism and ophthalmopathy. MiXCR was run by TCRdb on the multiplex PCR reads, yielding one entry per CDR3 protein. The sample has about 520,000 distinct CDR3 sequences, roughly a quarter seen once. The sequenced sample was blood. The origin of the receptors is a woman in her twenties or thirties with Graves' ophthalmopathy. The CDR3 runs from the conserved cysteine through the conserved F or W. The D gene is left open where the match is weak. A row's size may be missing; if present it is once, few, many or a size class.

j_call: TRBJ1-1
clone_size: many
v_call: TRBV15
d_call: TRBD1
cdr3_nt: TGTGCCACCAGAATGGACAGGGGAACTGAAGCTTTCTTT
cdr3_aa: CATRMDRGTEAFF

j_call: TRBJ2-5
clone_size: many
v_call: TRBV29-1
d_call: NA
cdr3_nt: TGCAGCGTTTGGTCAGAGACCCAGTACTTC
cdr3_aa: CSVWSETQYF

j_call: TRBJ1-1
clone_size: many
v_call: TRBV5-1
d_call: NA
cdr3_nt: TGCGCCAGCAGCTTGGCCCCGGGGGCCGACACTGAAGCTTTCTTT
cdr3_aa: CASSLAPGADTEAFF

j_call: TRBJ1-1
clone_size: many
v_call: TRBV11-2
d_call: TRBD1
cdr3_nt: TGTGCCAGCAGCTTATGGCGGACAGGCACTGAAGCTTTCTTT
cdr3_aa: CASSLWRTGTEAFF

j_call: TRBJ1-1
clone_size: once
v_call: TRBV29-1
d_call: TRBD1
cdr3_nt: TGCAGCGTTGAGACCCTCGGGACAGCTAACACTGAAGCTTTCTTT
cdr3_aa: CSVETLGTANTEAFF

j_call: TRBJ2-7
clone_size: many
v_call: TRBV7-9
d_call: NA
cdr3_nt: TGTGCCAGCAGCCCAGAGTCTGACTACGAGCAGTACTTC
cdr3_aa: CASSPESDYEQYF

j_call: TRBJ1-2
clone_size: many
v_call: TRBV7-8
d_call: NA
cdr3_nt: TGTGCCAGCAGCTTAGCATCGGACCTGAACTATGGCTACACCTTC
cdr3_aa: CASSLASDLNYGYTF

j_call: TRBJ2-2
clone_size: many
v_call: TRBV7-2
d_call: NA
cdr3_nt: TGTGCCAGCAGCCTGAATAGCGGGGAGCTGTTTTTT
cdr3_aa: CASSLNSGELFF

j_call: TRBJ1-5
clone_size: few
v_call: TRBV10-3
d_call: TRBD1
cdr3_nt: TGTGCCACCGGAGGACAGGGGGCTAATCAGCCCCAGCATTTT
cdr3_aa: CATGGQGANQPQHF

j_call: TRBJ1-2
clone_size: many
v_call: TRBV2
d_call: NA
cdr3_nt: TGTGCCAGCAACACTTGGACACGGTCGAGGGGCTACACCTTC
cdr3_aa: CASNTWTRSRGYTF

j_call: TRBJ2-5
clone_size: many
v_call: TRBV12-3/TRBV12-4
d_call: NA
cdr3_nt: TGTGCCAGCAGTTCCTCCCCGACCCAGTACTTC
cdr3_aa: CASSSSPTQYF

j_call: TRBJ1-2
clone_size: many
v_call: TRBV11-1
d_call: NA
cdr3_nt: TGTGCCAGCAACGGACTCCGGGACAACTATGGCTACACCTTC
cdr3_aa: CASNGLRDNYGYTF

j_call: TRBJ1-5
clone_size: many
v_call: TRBV27
d_call: NA
cdr3_nt: TGTGCCAGCAGAACCAGCGAGTATAGCAATCAGCCCCAGCATTTT
cdr3_aa: CASRTSEYSNQPQHF

j_call: TRBJ2-7
clone_size: few
v_call: TRBV7-3
d_call: TRBD1
cdr3_nt: TGTGCCAGCAGCTTAGGGACAGGGGGCTTCGAGCAGTACTTC
cdr3_aa: CASSLGTGGFEQYF

j_call: TRBJ1-5
clone_size: NA
v_call: TRBV10-3
d_call: TRBD1
cdr3_nt: TGTGCCATCAGTGAGGGTCTAGGGGGCAGGGGACAGCCCCAGCATTTT
cdr3_aa: CAISEGLGGRGQPQHF

j_call: TRBJ2-7
clone_size: many
v_call: TRBV18
d_call: NA
cdr3_nt: TGTGCCAGCTCACCTGGGTCCCAAACCTACGAGCAGTACTTC
cdr3_aa: CASSPGSQTYEQYF

j_call: TRBJ2-5
clone_size: many
v_call: TRBV7-7
d_call: TRBD1
cdr3_nt: TGTGCTAGCAGCCCTAACAGGGGAGAGACCCAGTACTTC
cdr3_aa: CASSPNRGETQYF

j_call: TRBJ2-2
clone_size: many
v_call: TRBV6-1
d_call: TRBD2
cdr3_nt: TGTGCCAGCAGTGCCCGACTAGCGGGGGGATCCGGGGAGCTGTTTTTT
cdr3_aa: CASSARLAGGSGELFF

j_call: TRBJ1-5
clone_size: many
v_call: TRBV2
d_call: NA
cdr3_nt: TGTGCCAGCAGCCAAACCGGGAGGCAAAATCAGCCCCAGCATTTT
cdr3_aa: CASSQTGRQNQPQHF

j_call: TRBJ1-2
clone_size: many
v_call: TRBV10-3
d_call: NA
cdr3_nt: TGTGCCATCAGTGACAGGGCGATCTATGGCTACACCTTC
cdr3_aa: CAISDRAIYGYTF

j_call: TRBJ1-5
clone_size: few
v_call: TRBV3-1
d_call: NA
cdr3_nt: TGTGCCAGCAGCCAAGATCTGGGTGGGCCCCAGCATTTT
cdr3_aa: CASSQDLGGPQHF

j_call: TRBJ1-1
clone_size: many
v_call: TRBV14
d_call: NA
cdr3_nt: TGTGCCAGCAGCCAAGACACAGGGTACACTGAAGCTTTCTTT
cdr3_aa: CASSQDTGYTEAFF

j_call: TRBJ1-5
clone_size: NA
v_call: TRBV12-3/TRBV12-4
d_call: NA
cdr3_nt: TGTGCCAGCAGTGCGCAGGATGGCAATCAGCCCCAGCATTTT
cdr3_aa: CASSAQDGNQPQHF

j_call: TRBJ2-5
clone_size: NA
v_call: TRBV6-5
d_call: NA
cdr3_nt: TGTGCCAGCAGTTACGTGGCGAACCGGGAGACCCAGTACTTC
cdr3_aa: CASSYVANRETQYF

j_call: TRBJ1-1
clone_size: many
v_call: TRBV7-3
d_call: NA
cdr3_nt: TGTGCCAGCTCACCAACCCGGAACACTGAAGCTTTCTTT
cdr3_aa: CASSPTRNTEAFF

j_call: TRBJ1-1
clone_size: NA
v_call: TRBV6-1
d_call: TRBD1
cdr3_nt: TGTGCCAGCAGTCCACCCCCGGGACAGCTGAACACTGAAGCTTTCTTT
cdr3_aa: CASSPPPGQLNTEAFF

j_call: TRBJ1-2
clone_size: many
v_call: TRBV6-1
d_call: TRBD1
cdr3_nt: TGTGCCAGCAGTGGAGGGGGCAGTAACTATGGCTACACCTTC
cdr3_aa: CASSGGGSNYGYTF

j_call: TRBJ1-5
clone_size: many
v_call: TRBV27
d_call: NA
cdr3_nt: TGTGCCAGCAGCTCGATATATAGCAATCAGCCCCAGCATTTT
cdr3_aa: CASSSIYSNQPQHF

j_call: TRBJ1-5
clone_size: many
v_call: TRBV7-8
d_call: NA
cdr3_nt: TGTGCCAGCAGCTTAGTTCCGGGGGCGAGCAATCAGCCCCAGCATTTT
cdr3_aa: CASSLVPGASNQPQHF

j_call: TRBJ2-4
clone_size: NA
v_call: TRBV7-6
d_call: NA
cdr3_nt: TGTGCCAGCAGCCCCCTGTATTACATTCAGTACTTC
cdr3_aa: CASSPLYYIQYF

j_call: TRBJ1-1
clone_size: once
v_call: TRBV28
d_call: TRBD1
cdr3_nt: TGTGCCAGCATCGCTGGGACAGGGGGCGGGGGCACTGAAGCTTTCTTT
cdr3_aa: CASIAGTGGGGTEAFF

j_call: TRBJ2-1
clone_size: NA
v_call: TRBV5-1
d_call: TRBD1
cdr3_nt: TGCGCCAGCAGCCTCAACGGACAGGGGCACAATGAGCAGTTCTTC
cdr3_aa: CASSLNGQGHNEQFF

j_call: TRBJ1-1
clone_size: many
v_call: TRBV30
d_call: NA
cdr3_nt: TGTGCCTGGAGTGTACTTGGGACTGAAGCTTTCTTT
cdr3_aa: CAWSVLGTEAFF

j_call: TRBJ1-2
clone_size: NA
v_call: TRBV27
d_call: NA
cdr3_nt: TGTGCCAGCAGTTCCCTGACAGTTAACTATGGCTACACCTTC
cdr3_aa: CASSSLTVNYGYTF

j_call: TRBJ2-5
clone_size: NA
v_call: TRBV20-1
d_call: TRBD2
cdr3_nt: TGCAGTGCTAGAGAACAGACTAGCGGGGCCATCTGGGGAGAGACCCAGTACTTC
cdr3_aa: CSAREQTSGAIWGETQYF

j_call: TRBJ1-5
clone_size: many
v_call: TRBV18
d_call: NA
cdr3_nt: TGTGCCAGCTCACCAATGTTGGACAATCAGCCCCAGCATTTT
cdr3_aa: CASSPMLDNQPQHF

j_call: TRBJ2-2
clone_size: many
v_call: TRBV4-3
d_call: TRBD2
cdr3_nt: TGCGCCTGGGGAGTATGTCCGGGACTAGCGGGCGATTTCACCGGGGAGCTGTTTTTT
cdr3_aa: CAWGVCPGLAGDFTGELFF

j_call: TRBJ2-7
clone_size: many
v_call: TRBV20-1
d_call: NA
cdr3_nt: TGCAGTGCTTGGCAGACCGGGGCTTCCTACGAGCAGTACTTC
cdr3_aa: CSAWQTGASYEQYF

j_call: TRBJ2-7
clone_size: few
v_call: TRBV6-2/TRBV6-3
d_call: TRBD2
cdr3_nt: TGTGCCAGCAGTCCCCGATTAGCGGGAGAAGCCTACGAGCAGTACTTC
cdr3_aa: CASSPRLAGEAYEQYF